This entry describes one TCR beta chain. This record belongs to a study of memory CD4+ T cells and cytomegalovirus serostatus. The overall study: Donors were healthy Belgian adults, several CMV seropositive and 24 seronegative.

Assay used: immunoSEQ multiplex PCR; TCRdb lists only in-frame clones, some missing. The table lists approximately 46,000 clones, around 77% of them singletons, with under 0.7% in the top ten. This CDR3 comprises 16 residues. The germline V gene has CDR1 SGHTA and CDR2 FQGNSA. Trimming cost V 5 bases and J 4 bases, with 20 bases left between them. Single viable CD3+CD4+CD8-CD45RO+ cells were sorted as the memory CD4+ T cells. Total CD4+ T cells were enriched by CD4 positive selection. The sequenced sample consisted of memory CD4+ T cells from blood. The chain carries TRBV7-2 and TRBJ1-2; D possibly corresponds to TRBD1 (5 bases). The receptor's source is an adult in good health and CMV-seronegative. The DNA for the CDR3 is TGTGCCAGCAGCCCCCTCCCCAGGGCCTCGGGCTATGGCTACACCTTC. It codes for CASSPLPRASGYGYTF. Variable domain in full (rest from reference TRBV7-2 and TRBJ1-2): GAGVSQSPSNKVTEKGKDVELRCDPISGHTALYWYRQSLGQGLEFLIYFQGNSAPDKSGLPSDRFSAERTGGSVSTLTIQRTQQEDSAVYLCASSPLPRASGYGYTFGSGTRLTVV.